These 19 T cell receptor beta chains were all obtained from the same sample, sequenced in a study of control samples from healthy donors and cancer patients. Using immunoSEQ multiplex PCR, the repertoire was profiled, and TCRdb retains in-frame clones only, with some absent. This repertoire includes some 180,000 clones. The sequenced sample was blood. Receptors were obtained from a woman in her twenties or thirties in good health.

The chain carries TRBV7-2 and TRBJ1-3; D is perhaps TRBD1 (6 bases). Germline V gene lookup returns CDR1 SGHTA and CDR2 FQGNSA. Trimming removed 0 bases at V and 7 bases at J, with 19 bases between. The CDR3 has 17 residues. CDR3 coding DNA: TGTGCCAGCAGCTTAGCGCTCGGGGGGGGCCGAGGGAACACCATATATTTT. Its translation is CASSLALGGGRGNTIYF.

This rearrangement joins TRBV7-9 to TRBJ1-3, with D possibly TRBD1 on 5 matching bases. Trimming shortened V by 3 bases and J by 0 bases, and 12 bases separated the two germline ends. CDR3 length equals 16 residues. In germline, CDR1 is SEHNR, CDR2 FQNEAQ (reference sequence). CDR3 bases: TGTGCCAGCAGCTTGACTGGGGGGTCCTCTGGAAACACCATATATTTT. Translating it yields CASSLTGGSSGNTIYF.

The chain couples TRBV4-3 to TRBJ2-7; possible D gene TRBD2, 6 bases. Trimming stripped 4 bases from V and 5 bases from J, with 21 bases between. The germline gives CDR1 LGHNA, CDR2 YSLEER. This CDR3 has 16 residues. This chain's CDR3 is CASSRSPGTDLDEQYF. The DNA for the CDR3 is TGCGCCAGCAGCCGATCTCCCGGGACTGATCTAGACGAGCAGTACTTC.

The chain employs TRBV18 and TRBJ1-1; D might be TRBD1 (6 bases). V lost 4 bases and J lost 9, with 15 bases in between. This CDR3 region has 13 residues. Germline V gene sequence: CDR1 KGHSH, CDR2 LQKENI. This CDR3 is CASSLEGEVKAFF. The CDR3 region has the DNA TGTGCCAGCTCACTAGAGGGGGAGGTGAAAGCTTTCTTT.

The V gene is TRBV3-1 (or the pseudogene TRBV3-2), the J gene TRBJ1-1; D remains unclear. CDR1 LGHDT and CDR2 YNNKEL come from the germline V gene (reference sequence). Trimming took 4 bases from V and 8 from J, leaving 14 bases between them. The CDR3 is 13 amino acids. The CDR3 nucleotides read TGTGCCAGCAGCCCTCGGGGAGAGAGGGAAGCTTTCTTT. This codes for CASSPRGEREAFF.

The chain has TRBV27 and TRBJ1-5; D is perhaps TRBD1 (6 bases). The germline gives CDR1 MNHEY, CDR2 SMNVEV (reference sequence). Trimming shortened V by 6 bases and J by 1 base, and 13 bases separated the two germline ends. This CDR3 contains 15 residues. CDR3: CASRSMGASNQPQHF. Here the CDR3 DNA reads TGTGCCAGCAGGTCGATGGGGGCGAGCAATCAGCCCCAGCATTTT.

CDR3 sequence: CASSVGDTNSPLHF. CDR3 DNA: TGTGCCAGCAGTGTTGGGGACACCAATTCACCCCTCCACTTT. V and J are TRBV2 and TRBJ1-6; TRBD1 might be the D (6 bases). The germline CDR1 and CDR2 sequences are SNHLY and FYNNEI. The CDR3 loop spans 14 amino acids. V was cut by 4 bases and J by 7 bases, with 11 bases left in between.

The chain uses TRBV6-6 and TRBJ1-1, with 8 bases aligning to TRBD1. This CDR3 has 15 residues. Germline CDR1 and CDR2: MNHNY and SVGAGI (reference sequence). The trim removed 0 bases at V and 1 base at J, leaving 1 base unmatched. The CDR3 DNA is TGTGCCAGCAGTTACTCGACAGGGGCGAACACTGAAGCTTTCTTT. It translates to CASSYSTGANTEAFF.

V is TRBV7-9 and J is TRBJ1-6; D gene uncertain. This CDR3 spans 13 amino acids. The V gene lost 5 bases and the J gene lost 7 bases, with 9 bases spanning the gap. Germline V gene data show CDR1 as SEHNR and CDR2 as FQNEAQ (reference sequence). The CDR3, as DNA: TGTGCCAGCAGCCAAAAGAAGAATTCACCCCTCCACTTT. This gives the protein CASSQKKNSPLHF. Full variable domain (missing parts from reference TRBV7-9 and TRBJ1-6): DTGVSQNPRHKITKRGQNVTFRCDPISEHNRLYWYRQTLGQGPEFLTYFQNEAQLEKSRLLSDRFSAERPKGSFSTLEIQRTEQGDSAMYLCASSQKKNSPLHFGNGTRLTVT.

The J gene is TRBJ1-1, the V gene TRBV19; perhaps TRBD1 as D (6 bases). The CDR3 consists of 16 residues. Between the trimmed V and J ends, which lost 3 bases and 5 bases, there was a span of 19 bases. CDR1 LNHDA and CDR2 SQIVND come from the germline V gene (reference sequence). As DNA, the CDR3 is TGTGCCAGTAGTATCCGCCCCAGGGGCGCGGGAACTGAAGCTTTCTTT. Its protein product is CASSIRPRGAGTEAFF.

The chain has TRBV18 and TRBJ1-1, with D tentatively TRBD1 (6 bases). V was trimmed by 1 base and J by 5 bases, leaving 14 bases between them. Germline V lookup: CDR1 KGHSH, CDR2 LQKENI. This CDR3 has 15 amino acids. As DNA, the CDR3 is TGTGCCAGCTCACCACGCGGGGGCGCGGGGACTGAAGCTTTCTTT. Its translation: CASSPRGGAGTEAFF.

The chain employs TRBV7-9 and TRBJ1-4, with a tentative D call TRBD1 (6 bases). The CDR3 covers 14 residues. In germline, CDR1 is SEHNR, CDR2 FQNEAQ (reference sequence). V shed 7 bases and J shed 3 bases, with 12 bases lying between them. The DNA of the CDR3 is TGTGCCAGCACCATGGACAGACCTAATGAAAAACTGTTTTTT. Its translation: CASTMDRPNEKLFF.

The J gene is TRBJ2-4, the V gene TRBV2, with D unresolved. The length of the CDR3 is 13 residues. V shed 3 bases and J shed 1 base, with 4 bases lying between them. CDR1 is SNHLY, CDR2 FYNNEI, per germline. CDR3 loop: CASSEGAKNIQYF. The CDR3 DNA is TGTGCCAGCAGTGAGGGCGCCAAAAACATTCAGTACTTC. The full variable domain, with the rest looked up from reference TRBV2 and TRBJ2-4, is EPEVTQTPSHQVTQMGQEVILRCVPISNHLYFYWYRQILGQKVEFLVSFYNNEISEKSEIFDDQFSVERPDGSNFTLKIRSTKLEDSAMYFCASSEGAKNIQYFGAGTRLSVL.

The V and J genes are TRBV14 and TRBJ2-7, with 8 bases matching TRBD2. The CDR3 runs to 16 residues. Germline values: CDR1 SGHDN, CDR2 FVKESK. V shed 0 bases and J 1 base; nucleotides not matched to a gene: 5. The CDR3 region is CASSQDPLAVSYEQYF. DNA of the CDR3: TGTGCCAGCAGCCAAGATCCACTAGCGGTTTCCTACGAGCAGTACTTC.

This rearrangement joins TRBV7-2 to TRBJ2-2; 15 bases agree with TRBD2. The ends lost 5 bases at V and 4 bases at J; junction bases unmatched: 11. There are 19 residues in the CDR3. Germline CDR1 is SGHTA and CDR2 is FQGNSA. DNA of the CDR3: TGTGCCAGCAGCCCCTCAGGACTAGCGGGGGGGCCGAGCACCGGGGAGCTGTTTTTT. Amino acids: CASSPSGLAGGPSTGELFF.

This rearrangement joins TRBV27 to TRBJ2-7; TRBD1 is a possible D gene (6 bases). The germline V gene has CDR1 MNHEY and CDR2 SMNVEV (reference sequence). V was cut by 6 bases and J by 6 bases, with 12 bases left in between. This CDR3 is 12 amino acids long. As DNA, the CDR3 is TGTGCCAGCAGACAGGGCCCCAGCGAGCAGTACTTC. Its protein product is CASRQGPSEQYF.

V gene TRBV6-5 combines with J gene TRBJ1-2, with D tentatively TRBD1 (5 bases). This CDR3 region has 15 residues. Germline V CDR1 and CDR2: MNHEY, SVGAGI. The V gene lost 4 bases and the J gene lost 2 bases, with 14 bases spanning the gap. CDR3 loop: CASSSGGTDNYGYTF. In DNA, the CDR3 is TGTGCCAGCAGTTCCGGAGGGACGGACAACTATGGCTACACCTTC.

The chain recombines TRBV6-5 with TRBJ1-1; D ambiguous. V lost 2 bases and J lost 4, with 11 bases in between. Germline V gene data show CDR1 as MNHEY and CDR2 as SVGAGI. This CDR3 is 14 amino acids long. The CDR3, as DNA: TGTGCCAGCAGTTACAGGGTGGCGGGCACTGAAGCTTTCTTT. This codes for CASSYRVAGTEAFF.

The chain has TRBV7-3 and TRBJ1-5, with TRBD1 identical over 7 bases. The germline gives CDR1 SGHTA, CDR2 FQGTGA. The length of the CDR3 is 14 residues. J lost 6 bases, V lost 5 bases, and 7 bases had no gene match. CDR3 coding DNA: TGTGCCAGCAGCCGCGACAGGGCCGGTCAGCCCCAGCATTTT. It yields the protein CASSRDRAGQPQHF.